These T cell receptor gamma chains were read from a single sample in a study of Vδ1+ human thymocytes. TCRdb re-called clones from the multiplex PCR reads using CATT. The data contain 25,000 to 35,000 gamma-chain clones, 20% to 25% of them singletons. The sample consisted of Vdelta1+ gamma-delta thymocytes from the thymus. These receptors all come from a boy in the first two years of life who had congenital heart surgery. Both conserved end residues are part of each CDR3. A clone size is listed for some rows: how often the clone was seen (once, few, many), or a class if it is expanded.

TRGV3	TRGJP2	NA	CATWDRPSGPDWIKTF	TGTGCCACCTGGGACAGGCCTTCCGGGCCTGATTGGATCAAGACGTTT
TRGV4	TRGJP2	few	CATWDGRDWIKTF	TGTGCCACCTGGGATGGGCGGGATTGGATCAAGACGTTT
TRGV5	TRGJ1/TRGJ2	few	CATDYYKKLF	TGTGCCACGGACTATTATAAGAAACTCTTT
TRGV9	TRGJ1/TRGJ2	few	CALWEVLRSDYKKLF	TGTGCCTTGTGGGAGGTGCTAAGGAGCGATTATAAGAAACTCTTT
TRGV9	TRGJ1/TRGJ2	few	CALWEFYPMGYKKLF	TGTGCCTTGTGGGAGTTTTACCCCATGGGGTATAAGAAACTCTTT
TRGV9	TRGJ1/TRGJ2	NA	CALWAPSNYYKKLF	TGTGCCTTGTGGGCCCCGTCGAATTATTATAAGAAACTCTTT
TRGV2	TRGJ1/TRGJ2	NA	CATWDGPSYYKKLF	TGTGCCACCTGGGACGGGCCAAGTTATTATAAGAAACTCTTT
TRGV9	TRGJ1/TRGJ2	NA	CASWENYYKKLF	TGTGCCTCGTGGGAGAACTATTATAAGAAACTCTTT
TRGV3	TRGJP2	NA	CATWDCGSDWIKTF	TGTGCCACCTGGGACTGTGGTAGTGATTGGATCAAGACGTTT
TRGV9	TRGJ1/TRGJ2	few	CALWEARSYYKKLF	TGTGCCTTGTGGGAGGCCCGAAGTTATTATAAGAAACTCTTT
TRGV9	TRGJ1/TRGJ2	few	CALWGVLNYYKKLF	TGTGCCTTGTGGGGCGTCTTGAATTATTATAAGAAACTCTTT
TRGV5	TRGJ1/TRGJ2	NA	CATWDTPVIKLF	TGTGCCACCTGGGACACCCCGGTAATAAAACTCTTT
TRGV9	TRGJ1/TRGJ2	few	CALWTGYYKKLF	TGTGCCTTGTGGACCGGTTATTATAAGAAACTCTTT
TRGV5	TRGJP2	NA	CATWEGDWIKTF	TGTGCCACCTGGGAAGGTGATTGGATCAAGACGTTT
TRGV9	TRGJP2	NA	CALWDANSSDWIKTF	TGTGCCTTGTGGGACGCTAATTCTAGTGATTGGATCAAGACGTTT
TRGV5	TRGJ1/TRGJ2	NA	CAAWDVVYKKLF	TGTGCCGCCTGGGACGTGGTTTATAAGAAACTCTTT
TRGV4	TRGJ1/TRGJ2	NA	CATWDGPPDYKKLF	TGTGCCACCTGGGATGGCCCACCCGATTATAAGAAACTCTTT
TRGV2	TRGJ1/TRGJ2	NA	CATWDGPYYYKKLF	TGTGCCACCTGGGACGGCCCCTATTATTATAAGAAACTCTTT
TRGV2	TRGJP2	NA	CATWDLVRDWIKTF	TGTGCCACCTGGGACCTTGTAAGGGATTGGATCAAGACGTTT
TRGV5	TRGJ1/TRGJ2	NA	CATWDKDGMEKLF	TGTGCCACCTGGGACAAAGATGGGATGGAGAAACTCTTT
TRGV9	TRGJ1/TRGJ2	few	CALWEALITPSNYYKKLF	TGTGCCTTGTGGGAGGCGCTGATAACCCCCTCGAATTATTATAAGAAACTCTTT
TRGV9	TRGJ1/TRGJ2	NA	CALWEVQRCYKKLF	TGTGCCTTGTGGGAGGTGCAGAGGTGTTATAAGAAACTCTTT
TRGV5	TRGJ1/TRGJ2	NA	CATWDSGYYKKLF	TGTGCCACCTGGGACAGTGGATATTATAAGAAACTCTTT
TRGV4	TRGJP1	NA	CATWATTPGWFKIF	TGTGCCACCTGGGCAACAACCCCTGGTTGGTTCAAGATATTT
TRGV2	TRGJ1/TRGJ2	few	CATWVGDYKKLF	TGTGCCACCTGGGTGGGGGATTATAAGAAACTCTTT
TRGV2	TRGJ1/TRGJ2	few	CATWDGVNYYKKLF	TGTGCCACCTGGGACGGGGTGAATTATTATAAGAAACTCTTT
TRGV2	TRGJP1	few	CATWDGGGWFKIF	TGTGCCACCTGGGACGGGGGAGGTTGGTTCAAGATATTT
TRGV5	TRGJ1/TRGJ2	few	CATWDRPRGGYKKLF	TGTGCCACCTGGGACAGACCACGGGGTGGTTATAAGAAACTCTTT
TRGV9	TRGJ1/TRGJ2	NA	CALWENTAYYYKKLF	TGTGCCTTGTGGGAGAATACAGCTTATTATTATAAGAAACTCTTT
TRGV8	TRGJ1/TRGJ2	few	CATWDRRHYKKLF	TGTGCCACCTGGGATAGGCGACATTATAAGAAACTCTTT
TRGV9	TRGJ1/TRGJ2	few	CALWDLCDYKKLF	TGTGCCTTGTGGGATTTGTGCGATTATAAGAAACTCTTT
TRGV9	TRGJ1/TRGJ2	few	CALWEVNRNYYKKLF	TGTGCCTTGTGGGAGGTGAACCGAAATTATTATAAGAAACTCTTT
TRGV8	TRGJ1/TRGJ2	few	CATWDSIYYKKLF	TGTGCCACCTGGGATAGTATATATTATAAGAAACTCTTT
TRGV2	TRGJ1/TRGJ2	few	CATWDVWKKLF	TGTGCCACCTGGGACGTGTGGAAGAAACTCTTT
TRGV8	TRGJ1/TRGJ2	NA	CATWDSQPLGKLF	TGTGCCACCTGGGATAGTCAACCGCTCGGGAAACTCTTT
TRGV4	TRGJ1/TRGJ2	NA	CATWEFSNYYKKLF	TGTGCCACCTGGGAATTTTCGAATTATTATAAGAAACTCTTT
TRGV8	TRGJP2	NA	CATWDSGTLEDREDSSDWIKTF	TGTGCCACCTGGGACAGTGGAACACTCGAGGATAGGGAGGATAGTAGTGATTGGATCAAGACGTTT
TRGV3	TRGJ1/TRGJ2	few	CATWDRRPDYYKKLF	TGTGCCACCTGGGACAGGAGGCCTGATTATTATAAGAAACTCTTT
TRGV3	TRGJ1/TRGJ2	few	CATWDSPYYKKLF	TGTGCCACCTGGGACAGCCCATATTATAAGAAACTCTTT
TRGV5	TRGJ1/TRGJ2	NA	CATWDRLAVSRRVKKLF	TGTGCCACCTGGGACAGGCTAGCCGTCTCACGGCGAGTTAAGAAACTCTTT
TRGV9	TRGJ1/TRGJ2	NA	CALWEAAGYYKKLF	TGTGCCTTGTGGGAGGCCGCAGGTTATTATAAGAAACTCTTT
TRGV9	TRGJ1/TRGJ2	few	CALWEAPGKLF	TGTGCCTTGTGGGAGGCTCCAGGGAAACTCTTT
TRGV4	TRGJ1/TRGJ2	few	CATWDGRQKLF	TGTGCCACCTGGGATGGGAGGCAGAAACTCTTT
TRGV9	TRGJP	NA	CALGGQRTKELGKKIKVF	TGTGCCTTGGGGGGCCAGCGAACCAAAGAGTTGGGCAAAAAAATCAAGGTATTT
TRGV9	TRGJ1/TRGJ2	NA	CALWEVLPYYKKLF	TGTGCCTTGTGGGAGGTGCTCCCTTATTATAAGAAACTCTTT
TRGV3	TRGJ1/TRGJ2	few	CATWESNYYKKLF	TGTGCCACCTGGGAATCGAATTATTATAAGAAACTCTTT
TRGV2	TRGJP2	NA	CATWDVRSDWIKTF	TGTGCCACCTGGGACGTCCGGAGTGATTGGATCAAGACGTTT
TRGV8	TRGJ1/TRGJ2	few	CATWDSLYYKKLF	TGTGCCACCTGGGATTCTCTTTATTATAAGAAACTCTTT
TRGV2	TRGJ1/TRGJ2	few	CATWDGLRGELF	TGTGCCACCTGGGACGGGCTGAGAGGTGAACTCTTT
TRGV2	TRGJ1/TRGJ2	NA	CATWDGRCGYYKKLF	TGTGCCACCTGGGACGGGCGTTGTGGTTATTATAAGAAACTCTTT
TRGV5	TRGJ1/TRGJ2	few	CATWDPSYYKKLF	TGTGCCACCTGGGACCCGTCGTATTATAAGAAACTCTTT
TRGV4	TRGJ1/TRGJ2	NA	CATWDTTPGVLRGKLF	TGTGCCACCTGGGATACTACGCCGGGGGTTCTTCGGGGGAAACTCTTT
TRGV8	TRGJ1/TRGJ2	few	CATWDRSAKKLF	TGTGCCACCTGGGATAGATCGGCTAAGAAACTCTTT
TRGV3	TRGJ1/TRGJ2	NA	CATWGKYKKLF	TGTGCCACCTGGGGCAAATATAAGAAACTCTTT